This T cell receptor beta chain was obtained from a study of blood T cell repertoires in COVID-19. About the study: Samples taken during acute and convalescent COVID-19 were collected in the United States, Italy and Spain. PBMCs, B-cell-depleted T cells, or T cells were the source of the cDNA or gDNA that made up the material.

In the authors' methods: For nucleated cells, counts were estimated from reference gene primer amplification. The table came from immunoSEQ multiplex PCR; TCRdb's copy has only in-frame clones and leaves some out. That table is the source of V, J and clone size, and D and trimming were worked out from the DNA. The table lists approximately 220,000 clones, around nine tenths of them singletons. Germline-derived CDR1 and CDR2 are MNHGY and SAAAGT. With 6 bases clipped from V and 1 base from J, the junction kept 2 bases outside the gene matches. This CDR3 is 13 amino acids long. The clonotype comes from a man in his sixties with acute or convalescent COVID-19. This rearrangement joins TRBV6-8 to TRBJ2-5, with 7 bases matching TRBD1. The sample comprised peripheral blood. CDR3 region: CASRDRIQETQYF. The DNA of the CDR3 is TGTGCCAGCAGGGACAGGATCCAAGAGACCCAGTACTTC.